These 5 T cell receptor beta chains came from one sample sequenced in a study of post-analysis software for immune sequencing data. These receptors' antigens are unknown. Libraries were made from TCR beta cDNA, and they carried unique molecular identifiers. A single record per CDR3 protein comes from TCRdb applying MiXCR to the PCR reads. Among approximately 250,000 distinct CDR3 sequences listed, 35% to 40% were seen once. Points from the study as a whole: With TRBV5-6, TRBV5-1 and TRBV20-1 included, about five TRBV segments were more frequent in patients than in controls.

The sample taken for sequencing was blood. The receptors derive from a girl under 18 with multiple sclerosis.

This clonotype occurred many times. The J gene is TRBJ1-5, the V gene TRBV27, with D unclear. The CDR3 length is 16 residues. The germline V and J ends were trimmed by 3 bases and 4 bases, with 16 bases remaining between them. The V gene's germline CDR1 is MNHEY and CDR2 SMNVEV (reference sequence). CDR3 in amino acids: CASSLYPGSRNQPQHF. As DNA, the CDR3 is TGTGCCAGCAGTTTGTACCCCGGAAGCAGAAATCAGCCCCAGCATTTT.

Remarks on this clonotype: Given a much more abundant clone one base away, this may be a read error. The chain combines TRBV28 with TRBJ2-1; D not certain. The CDR3 has 13 amino acids. Per germline, CDR1 MDHEN and CDR2 SYDVKM. The ends were cut back, 8 bases at V and 13 bases at J, with 21 bases in the middle. CDR3 residues: CASCMGAGLTQFF. Here the CDR3 DNA reads TGTGCCAGCTGTATGGGTGCCGGGCTGACCCAGTTCTTC.

A single count supports this clonotype. The V and J genes are TRBV4-3 and TRBJ2-3; 8 nucleotides align to TRBD2. The V gene end was trimmed by 0 bases and the J gene end by 8 bases; junction bases not matched to a gene: 10. The CDR3 runs to 16 residues. Germline V gene lookup returns CDR1 LGHNA and CDR2 YSLEER. This chain's CDR3 is CASSQDQRGFPATQYF. CDR3 coding DNA: TGCGCCAGCAGCCAAGACCAGCGGGGGTTCCCAGCTACGCAGTATTTT.

Many counts were recorded for this clonotype. V gene TRBV20-1 combines with J gene TRBJ1-1; tentatively, D is TRBD1 (6 bases). Deletions cut 1 base from V and 4 bases from J, with 13 bases between. The CDR3 contains 14 residues. Germline-derived CDR1 and CDR2 are DFQATT and SNEGSKA (reference sequence). The CDR3 DNA reads TGCAGTGCTAGAGGTGCCAGGGGAGGCACTGAAGCTTTCTTT. Amino acid sequence: CSARGARGGTEAFF.

This clonotype was detected ten times or more. The V gene is TRBV4-1, the J gene TRBJ1-2, with a weak D call TRBD1 (5 bases). The germline gives CDR1 MGHRA, CDR2 YSYEKL. V lost 2 bases and J 5 bases, leaving 6 bases between the germline ends. This CDR3 is 12 amino acids long. The DNA for the CDR3 is TGCGCCAGCAGCCAACCAGGGTATGGCTACACCTTC. Encoded protein: CASSQPGYGYTF.